This T cell receptor beta chain came from a study of spatial heterogeneity in lung cancer. In the study overall: Alpha-chain sequences were detected in numbers that were consistently lower than beta-chain sequences.

The time point is: sample taken at primary tumor resection. This clonotype counts as medium-sized. Its matching antigen is unknown. Germline V gene lookup returns CDR1 DFQATT and CDR2 SNEGSKA (reference sequence). J was trimmed by 4 bases and V by 3 bases; bases with no gene match: 7. The CDR3 consists of 14 residues. Whole-study findings and limits: Tumor mutation count correlated with how many alpha and beta TCRs expanded intratumorally.

TCR cDNA molecules each had a unique molecular identifier. Each CDR3 protein gets one entry after TCRdb re-called the 5' RACE reads with MiXCR. The table has thousands of distinct CDR3 sequences, 7.8% seen once. The source is a female donor with early-stage non-small cell lung cancer. The V and J genes are TRBV20-1 and TRBJ1-1; the match to TRBD1 covers 8 bases. The specimen comprised lung tumor tissue, sampled at surgery. The CDR3 DNA sequence: TGCAGTGCTAGTGGGACAGGTCCGGGCACTGAAGCTTTCTTT. Its protein is CSASGTGPGTEAFF.